A single sample is the source of the 17 T cell receptor beta chains below, sequenced in a study of blood T cell repertoires in COVID-19 (dated by TCRdb to about 2020). Libraries were made using the immunoSEQ multiplex PCR assay. TCRdb holds this immuneACCESS table with in-frame rearrangements only. Some clones are missing; in checked studies, unresolved V genes explain under half, and the rest has no known cause. This sample gives hundreds of thousands of clones in total; around 84% of them show up just once. Approximately 4% of the sample is in the top ten clones. The sequenced sample was PBMCs or T cells enriched from blood (not recorded which). The source is a young man with acute COVID-19.

V usage is TRBV6-5 and J usage is TRBJ1-3, with 8 nucleotides matching TRBD1. The junction had 5 bases not matched to a gene; V was cut back by 5 bases and J by 8 bases. CDR3 length equals 13 residues. The germline CDR1 and CDR2 sequences are MNHEY and SVGAGI. CDR3 in DNA: TGTGCCAGCAGTCCCGGACAGGGATACACCATATATTTT. Protein product: CASSPGQGYTIYF.

The chain carries TRBV7-2 and TRBJ2-6, with D perhaps TRBD1 (5 bases). The CDR3 is 13 residues long. Deletions cut 8 bases from V and 1 base from J, with 6 bases between. Germline CDR1 SGHTA, CDR2 FQGNSA. The CDR3 DNA follows: TGTGCCAGCGGGGCGTCTGGGGCCAACGTCCTGACTTTC. Residues: CASGASGANVLTF.

The chain carries TRBV11-1 and TRBJ2-2, with D perhaps matching TRBD2 (5 bases). The germline CDR1 and CDR2 sequences are SGHAT and FQDESV (reference sequence). This CDR3 has 15 amino acids. Trimming took off 8 bases at V and 6 bases at J, with 19 bases between the two ends. CDR3 DNA: TGTGCCAGCTCCGCCCGGGGTACCTTCGCCGGGGAGCTGTTTTTT. Amino acid sequence: CASSARGTFAGELFF.

J is TRBJ2-1 and V is TRBV28; D is possibly TRBD2 (7 bases). The CDR3 totals 15 residues. The germline V gene encodes CDR1 MDHEN and CDR2 SYDVKM. V dropped 2 bases and J dropped 7 bases, with 15 bases sitting between them. CDR3 sequence reads: CASSLGGGGLNEQFF. In DNA form, the CDR3 reads TGTGCCAGCAGTTTAGGAGGGGGGGGGCTAAATGAGCAGTTCTTC.

This clone was seen a single time. This sequence joins TRBV28 and TRBJ2-5; TRBD1 aligns across 7 bases. The length of the CDR3 is 13 residues. The germline CDR1 and CDR2 sequences are MDHEN and SYDVKM. The V and J ends lost 7 bases and 2 bases, in that order; junction bases with no gene match: 4. CDR3 nucleotide sequence: TGTGCCAGCACCTACAGGGGACAAGAGACCCAGTACTTC. Its protein product is CASTYRGQETQYF.

J is TRBJ2-3 and V is TRBV7-6, with TRBD2 matching over 11 bases. From germline, CDR1 is SGHVS and CDR2 FNYEAQ. The CDR3 has 15 amino acids. Germline trimming cut 5 bases from V and 4 bases from J; bases unmatched to any gene: 5. CDR3 bases: TGTGCCAGCAGCAGCCTAGCGGGGGGCCCAGATACGCAGTATTTT. Its translation is CASSSLAGGPDTQYF.

This clone was seen once. The rearrangement joins TRBV19 to TRBJ2-3; 9 bases agree with TRBD2. The V and J ends lost 5 bases and 5 bases, in that order; junction bases with no gene match: 11. The CDR3 covers 16 residues. Germline lookup yields CDR1 LNHDA and CDR2 SQIVND (reference sequence). CDR3 sequence (DNA): TGTGCCAGTAGTGCGACTAGCGGCCTAGTAGGAGATACGCAGTATTTT. This translates into CASSATSGLVGDTQYF. The complete variable domain, with remaining parts taken from reference TRBV19 and TRBJ2-3, reads DGGITQSPKYLFRKEGQNVTLSCEQNLNHDAMYWYRQDPGQGLRLIYYSQIVNDFQKGDIAEGYSVSREKKESFPLTVTSAQKNPTAFYLCASSATSGLVGDTQYFGPGTRLTVL.

This chain links TRBV6-5 with TRBJ2-2; D unresolved. The germline CDR1 and CDR2 sequences are MNHEY and SVGAGI. This CDR3 region has 12 residues. V lost 4 bases and J 7 bases, leaving 7 bases between the germline ends. The CDR3 spells CASSSSLGELFF. The CDR3 bases are TGTGCCAGCAGTTCTTCTCTCGGGGAGCTGTTTTTT.

This rearrangement joins TRBV11-2 to TRBJ1-1; no definite D call. From germline, CDR1 is SGHAT and CDR2 FQNNGV. Trimming stripped 5 bases from V and 0 bases from J, with 7 bases between. This CDR3 is built from 13 residues. The CDR3 region is CASSPRLNTEAFF. DNA for the CDR3: TGTGCCAGCAGCCCCCGTTTGAACACTGAAGCTTTCTTT.

About this clone itself: The junction departs from the called germline gene at one end, perhaps through a read error. The chain carries TRBV5-1 and TRBJ2-3, with D maybe TRBD1 (7 bases). Germline CDR1 reads SGHRS; CDR2 reads YFSETQ. This CDR3 contains 16 residues. The CDR3 DNA sequence: TGTGCCAGCAGGGGGGAGCTTACTAGCCGGGCAGATACGCAGTATTTT. As protein: CASRGELTSRADTQYF.

This clone appeared a few times. The chain has TRBV5-4 and TRBJ1-6; the D gene is possibly TRBD1 (6 bases). Between the trimmed V and J ends, which lost 4 bases and 2 bases, there was a span of 13 bases. CDR1 is SGHNT and CDR2 is YYREEE in the germline V gene (reference sequence). This CDR3 is built from 16 residues. CDR3 in amino acids: CASSPGEGTYNSPLHF. CDR3 coding DNA: TGTGCCAGCAGCCCAGGGGAGGGTACCTATAATTCACCCCTCCACTTT.

V gene TRBV24-1 combines with J gene TRBJ2-5; TRBD1 is a possible D gene (6 bases). V lost 4 bases to trimming and J lost 0 bases, with 11 bases between them. This CDR3 is 15 amino acids long. Germline CDR1 KGHDR, CDR2 SFDVKD. DNA of the CDR3: TGTGCCACCAGTGAGGGGGCAGTTCACCAAGAGACCCAGTACTTC. This translates into CATSEGAVHQETQYF.

The CDR3 DNA reads TGTGCCAGCAGTTTTCGGGGAGCGGTGGAGACCCAGTACTTC. Translation gives CASSFRGAVETQYF. The chain links TRBV28 to TRBJ2-5; a weak D match, TRBD2 (5 bases). The length of the CDR3 is 14 residues. V was cut by 3 bases and J by 5 bases, with 13 bases left in between. Germline CDR1 MDHEN, CDR2 SYDVKM.

The rearrangement joins TRBV6-1 to TRBJ2-7; D is undetermined. CDR1 is MNHNS and CDR2 is SASEGT in the germline V gene. The CDR3 consists of 15 residues. Trimming left V 0 bases short and J 2 bases short, with 11 bases between. The CDR3 here is CASSEAGGGAYEQYV. The CDR3 bases are TGTGCCAGCAGTGAAGCAGGCGGCGGTGCCTACGAGCAGTACGTC.

This clone was recorded a few times. The chain is built from TRBV7-9 and TRBJ1-1, with D possibly being TRBD1 (5 bases). V dropped 0 bases and J dropped 4 bases, with 15 bases sitting between them. The CDR3 has 16 residues. Germline V gives CDR1 SEHNR, CDR2 FQNEAQ (reference sequence). The CDR3 DNA is TGTGCCAGCAGCTTAGCGCTCGTGCAGGGCCCCACTGAAGCTTTCTTT. Translation: CASSLALVQGPTEAFF.

The chain joins TRBV5-4 to TRBJ1-2; 8 bases align to TRBD1. Trimming removed 4 bases from V and 8 bases from J; junction bases left unmatched: 4. CDR1 is SGHNT, CDR2 YYREEE, per germline (reference sequence). The length of the CDR3 is 12 residues. CDR3 bases: TGTGCCAGCAGCCAGGGGGCGCAGGGCTACACCTTC. Protein sequence: CASSQGAQGYTF.

This chain links TRBV7-9 with TRBJ1-2; the D gene is possibly TRBD1 (6 bases). V dropped 3 bases and J dropped 6 bases, with 23 bases sitting between them. Per the germline V gene, CDR1 is SEHNR and CDR2 is FQNEAQ (reference sequence). The CDR3 contains 17 residues. As DNA, the CDR3 is TGTGCCAGCAGCTTTGTTGTAGGCGGACAGCCCCCCGATGGCTACACCTTC. Its translation is CASSFVVGGQPPDGYTF.